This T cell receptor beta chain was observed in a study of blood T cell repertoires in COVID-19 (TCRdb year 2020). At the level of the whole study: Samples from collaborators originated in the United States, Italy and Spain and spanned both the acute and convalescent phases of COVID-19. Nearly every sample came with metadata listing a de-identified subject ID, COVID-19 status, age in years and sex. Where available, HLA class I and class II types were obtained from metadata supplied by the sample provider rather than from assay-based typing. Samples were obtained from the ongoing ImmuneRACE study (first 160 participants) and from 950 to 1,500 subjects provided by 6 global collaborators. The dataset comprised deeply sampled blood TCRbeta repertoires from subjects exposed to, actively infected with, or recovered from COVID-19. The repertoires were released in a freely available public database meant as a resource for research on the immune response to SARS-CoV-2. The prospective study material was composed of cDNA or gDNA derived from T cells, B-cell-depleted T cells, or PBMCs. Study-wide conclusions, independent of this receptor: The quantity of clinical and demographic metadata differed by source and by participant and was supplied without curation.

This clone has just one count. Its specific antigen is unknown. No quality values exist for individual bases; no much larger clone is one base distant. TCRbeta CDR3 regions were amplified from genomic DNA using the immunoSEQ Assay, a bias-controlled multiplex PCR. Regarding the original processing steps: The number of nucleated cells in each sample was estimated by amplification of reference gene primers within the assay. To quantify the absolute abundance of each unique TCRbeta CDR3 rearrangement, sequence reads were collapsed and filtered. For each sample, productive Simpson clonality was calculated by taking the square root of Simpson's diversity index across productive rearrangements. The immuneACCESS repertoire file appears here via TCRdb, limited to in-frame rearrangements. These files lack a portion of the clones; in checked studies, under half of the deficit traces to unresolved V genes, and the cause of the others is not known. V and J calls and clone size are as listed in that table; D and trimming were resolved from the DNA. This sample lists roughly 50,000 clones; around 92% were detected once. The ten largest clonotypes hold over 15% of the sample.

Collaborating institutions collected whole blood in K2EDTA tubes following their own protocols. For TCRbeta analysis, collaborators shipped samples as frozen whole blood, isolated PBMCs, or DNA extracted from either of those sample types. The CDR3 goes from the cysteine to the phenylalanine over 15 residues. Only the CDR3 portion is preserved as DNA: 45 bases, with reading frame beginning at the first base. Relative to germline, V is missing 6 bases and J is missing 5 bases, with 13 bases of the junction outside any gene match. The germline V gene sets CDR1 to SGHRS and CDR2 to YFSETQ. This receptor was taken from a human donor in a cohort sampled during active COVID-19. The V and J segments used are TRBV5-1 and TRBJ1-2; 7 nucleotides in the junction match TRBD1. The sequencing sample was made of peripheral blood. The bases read TGCGCCAGCACCCCAACTGCGACAGGGCAGTATGGCTACACCTTC. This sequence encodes CASTPTATGQYGYTF.